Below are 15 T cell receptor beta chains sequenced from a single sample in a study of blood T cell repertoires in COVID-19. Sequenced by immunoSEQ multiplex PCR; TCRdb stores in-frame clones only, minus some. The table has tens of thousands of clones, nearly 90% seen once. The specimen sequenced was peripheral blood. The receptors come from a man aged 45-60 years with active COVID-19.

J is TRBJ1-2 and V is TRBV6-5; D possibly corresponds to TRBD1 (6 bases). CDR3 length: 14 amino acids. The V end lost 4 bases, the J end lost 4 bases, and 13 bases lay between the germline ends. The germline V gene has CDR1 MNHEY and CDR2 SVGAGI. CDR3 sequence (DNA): TGTGCCAGCAGTTTCCAACAGGGTTCCTATGGCTACACCTTC. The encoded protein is CASSFQQGSYGYTF.

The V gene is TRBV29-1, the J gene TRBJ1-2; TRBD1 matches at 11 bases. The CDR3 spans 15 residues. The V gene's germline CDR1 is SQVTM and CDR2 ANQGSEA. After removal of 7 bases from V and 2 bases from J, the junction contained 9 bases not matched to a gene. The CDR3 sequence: CSASDRGLKNYGYTF. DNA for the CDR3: TGCAGCGCCTCGGACAGGGGGCTCAAAAACTATGGCTACACCTTC.

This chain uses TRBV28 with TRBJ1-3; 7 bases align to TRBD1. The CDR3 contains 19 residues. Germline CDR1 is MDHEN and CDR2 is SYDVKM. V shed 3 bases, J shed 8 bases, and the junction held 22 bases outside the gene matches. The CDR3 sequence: CASSFIRGANRGYGDTIYF. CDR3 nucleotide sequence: TGTGCCAGCAGTTTCATCCGTGGGGCGAACAGGGGATACGGGGACACCATATATTTT.

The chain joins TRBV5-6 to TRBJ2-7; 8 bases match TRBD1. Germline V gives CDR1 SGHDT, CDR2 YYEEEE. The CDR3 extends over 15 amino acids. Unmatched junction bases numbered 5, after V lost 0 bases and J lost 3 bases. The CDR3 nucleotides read TGTGCCAGCAGCTTGGGCGGACAGGGAAGCTACGAGCAGTACTTC. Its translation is CASSLGGQGSYEQYF.

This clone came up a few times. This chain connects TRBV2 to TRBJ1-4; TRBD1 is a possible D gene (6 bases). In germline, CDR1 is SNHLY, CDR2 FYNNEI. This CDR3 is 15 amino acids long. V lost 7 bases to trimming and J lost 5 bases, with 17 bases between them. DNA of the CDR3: TGTGCCAGCACTTCCAGGGGCCCCTCCAATGAAAAACTGTTTTTT. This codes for CASTSRGPSNEKLFF.

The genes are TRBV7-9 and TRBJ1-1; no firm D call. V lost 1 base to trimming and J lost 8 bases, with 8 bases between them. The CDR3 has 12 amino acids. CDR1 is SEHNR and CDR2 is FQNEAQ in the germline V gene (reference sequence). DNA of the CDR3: TGTGCCAGCAGCTTAGGTATCAGGGAAGCTTTCTTT. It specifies CASSLGIREAFF.

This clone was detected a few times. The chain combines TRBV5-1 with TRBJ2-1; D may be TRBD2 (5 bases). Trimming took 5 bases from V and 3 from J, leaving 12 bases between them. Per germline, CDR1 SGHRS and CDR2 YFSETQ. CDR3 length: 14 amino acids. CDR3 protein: CASSETGNYNEQFF. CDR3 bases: TGCGCCAGCAGTGAGACCGGGAACTACAATGAGCAGTTCTTC.

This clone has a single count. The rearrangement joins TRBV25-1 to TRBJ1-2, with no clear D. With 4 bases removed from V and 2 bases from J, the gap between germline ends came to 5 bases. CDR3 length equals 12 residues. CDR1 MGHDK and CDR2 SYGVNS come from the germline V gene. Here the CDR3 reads CASSGQNYGYTF. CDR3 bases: TGTGCCAGCAGTGGGCAGAACTATGGCTACACCTTC.

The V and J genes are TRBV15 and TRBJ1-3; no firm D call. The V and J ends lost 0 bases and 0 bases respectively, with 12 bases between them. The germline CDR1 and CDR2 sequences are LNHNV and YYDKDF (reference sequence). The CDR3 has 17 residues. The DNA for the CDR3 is TGTGCCACCAGCAGAGAGACTTGGGAGTACTCTGGAAACACCATATATTTT. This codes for CATSRETWEYSGNTIYF.

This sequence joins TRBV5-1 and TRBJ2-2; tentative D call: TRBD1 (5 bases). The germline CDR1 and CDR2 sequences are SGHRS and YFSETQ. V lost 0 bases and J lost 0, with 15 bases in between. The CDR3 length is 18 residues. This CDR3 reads CASSLEFRGRSNTGELFF. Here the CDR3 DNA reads TGCGCCAGCAGCTTGGAGTTTAGGGGCCGCTCGAACACCGGGGAGCTGTTTTTT.

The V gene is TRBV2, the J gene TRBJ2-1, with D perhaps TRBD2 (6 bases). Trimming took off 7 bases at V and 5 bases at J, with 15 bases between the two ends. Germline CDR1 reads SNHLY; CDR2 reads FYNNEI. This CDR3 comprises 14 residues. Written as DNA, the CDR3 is TGTGCCAGCATGACCGGGACTCGAAACAATGAGCAGTTCTTC. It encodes CASMTGTRNNEQFF.

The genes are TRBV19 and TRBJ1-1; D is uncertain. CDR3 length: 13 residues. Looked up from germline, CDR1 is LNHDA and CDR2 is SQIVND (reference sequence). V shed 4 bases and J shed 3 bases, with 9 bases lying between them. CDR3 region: CASSTPPDTEAFF. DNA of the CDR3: TGTGCCAGTAGTACCCCCCCCGACACTGAAGCTTTCTTT.

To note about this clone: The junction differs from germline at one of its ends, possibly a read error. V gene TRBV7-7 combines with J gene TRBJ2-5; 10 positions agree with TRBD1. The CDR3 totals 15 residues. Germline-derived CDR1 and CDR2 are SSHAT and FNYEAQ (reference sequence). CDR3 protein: CASSQTPGQGKTQYF. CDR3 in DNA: TGTGCTAGCAGCCAAACCCCGGGACAGGGGAAGACCCAGTACTTC.

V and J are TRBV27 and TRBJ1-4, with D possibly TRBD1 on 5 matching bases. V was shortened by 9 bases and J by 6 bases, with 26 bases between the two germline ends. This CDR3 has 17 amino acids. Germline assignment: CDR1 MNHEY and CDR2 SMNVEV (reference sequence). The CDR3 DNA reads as TGTGCCAGAGTGGAACCTGGGACTTCTGGGGATCATGAAAAACTGTTTTTT. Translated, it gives CARVEPGTSGDHEKLFF.

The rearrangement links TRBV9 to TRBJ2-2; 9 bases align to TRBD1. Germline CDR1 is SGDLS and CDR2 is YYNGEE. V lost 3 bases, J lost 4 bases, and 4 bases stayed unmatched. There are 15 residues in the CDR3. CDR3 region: CASSAGDRVTGELFF. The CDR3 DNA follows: TGTGCCAGCAGCGCTGGGGACAGGGTCACCGGGGAGCTGTTTTTT. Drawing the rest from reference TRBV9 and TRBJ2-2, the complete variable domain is DSGVTQTPKHLITATGQRVTLRCSPRSGDLSVYWYQQSLDQGLQFLIQYYNGEERAKGNILERFSAQQFPDLHSELNLSSLELGDSALYFCASSAGDRVTGELFFGEGSRLTVL.